This T cell receptor (beta chain) was captured by sequencing in a study of circulating and synovial CD4+ cells in juvenile arthritis. This clone was counted a single time. The method was immunoSEQ multiplex PCR; TCRdb's version includes in-frame clones alone and lacks a portion of them. This table has about 32,000 clones, over 90% appearing once. Trimming cost V 0 bases and J 6 bases, with 9 bases left between them. Germline V gene lookup returns CDR1 MGHRA and CDR2 YSYEKL. This CDR3 spans 13 amino acids. This TCR derives from a human donor with juvenile idiopathic arthritis. The rearrangement links TRBV4-1 to TRBJ2-7; D gene uncertain. Sequenced: CD4+ T cells from blood. CDR3 region: CASSQDLPREQYF. DNA of the CDR3: TGCGCCAGCAGCCAAGATCTCCCCCGCGAGCAGTACTTC.